These 29 T cell receptor beta chains came from one sample sequenced in a study of blood T cell repertoires in COVID-19. The assay was immunoSEQ multiplex PCR, and TCRdb's table has in-frame clones only and misses some. The sample shows tens of thousands of clones, about 91% of them seen only once. Sequencing was performed on peripheral blood. These receptors were taken from a man aged 55 to 69 with acute or convalescent COVID-19.

This chain uses TRBV3-1 (or the pseudogene TRBV3-2) with TRBJ1-1; a weak D match, TRBD1 (6 bases). Germline assignment: CDR1 LGHDT and CDR2 YNNKEL (reference sequence). There are 14 residues in the CDR3. Trimming cost V 3 bases and J 1 base, with 9 bases left between them. The CDR3 DNA reads as TGTGCCAGCAGCCACAGGGGTCCGAACACTGAAGCTTTCTTT. Its protein is CASSHRGPNTEAFF.

The J gene is TRBJ1-1, the V gene TRBV7-8; perhaps TRBD1 as D (6 bases). This CDR3 comprises 14 residues. Trimming took 1 base from V and 11 from J, leaving 17 bases between them. Germline CDR1 reads SGHVS; CDR2 reads FQNEAQ. Here the CDR3 DNA reads TGTGCCAGCAGCTTAGTGGACAGTCGGAAGGAGGCTTTCTTT. Amino acid sequence: CASSLVDSRKEAFF.

This chain connects TRBV14 to TRBJ2-1, with 15 bases fitting TRBD2. V was clipped by 5 bases and J by 7 bases; unmatched bases: 6. Germline assignment: CDR1 SGHDN and CDR2 FVKESK. The CDR3 consists of 16 residues. The CDR3 here is CASSKGLAGGRNEQFF. CDR3 coding DNA: TGTGCCAGCAGCAAAGGACTAGCGGGAGGGAGGAATGAGCAGTTCTTC. The whole variable domain, filled in from reference TRBV14 and TRBJ2-1, reads EAGVTQFPSHSVIEKGQTVTLRCDPISGHDNLYWYRRVMGKEIKFLLHFVKESKQDESGMPNNRFLAERTGGTYSTLKVQPAELEDSGVYFCASSKGLAGGRNEQFFGPGTRLTVL.

This clone was observed once. One end of the junction does not line up with germline, which may come from a read error. The J gene is TRBJ1-5, the V gene TRBV25-1; 8 bases are shared with TRBD1. CDR3 length: 14 residues. Per germline, CDR1 MGHDK and CDR2 SYGVNS. The CDR3 DNA sequence: TGTGCCAGCAGTGAATCCACAGGGGGATCAGCCCCAGCATTT. It codes for CASSESTGGSAPAF.

This chain connects TRBV30 to TRBJ2-5; 9 positions match TRBD2. Losses at the gene ends were 8 bases for V and 3 bases for J; bases not matched to a gene: 7. This CDR3 has 13 amino acids. The germline V gene has CDR1 GTSNPN and CDR2 SVGIG (reference sequence). The DNA for the CDR3 is TGTGCCGAGTCAAGGACTAGCGAAGAGACCCAGTACTTC. Translated: CAESRTSEETQYF.

The rearrangement uses TRBV5-1 and TRBJ1-1; 7 nucleotides align to TRBD1. This CDR3 has 15 amino acids. Looked up from germline, CDR1 is SGHRS and CDR2 is YFSETQ. Trimming removed 4 bases from V and 5 bases from J; junction bases left unmatched: 11. The CDR3 DNA is TGCGCCAGCAGCCTTAAGGGGGCAAGAGAGACTGAAGCTTTCTTT. This translates into CASSLKGARETEAFF. Combining the CDR3 with reference TRBV5-1 and TRBJ1-1 gives the whole variable domain KAGVTQTPRYLIKTRGQQVTLSCSPISGHRSVSWYQQTPGQGLQFLFEYFSETQRNKGNFPGRFSGRQFSNSRSEMNVSTLELGDSALYLCASSLKGARETEAFFGQGTRLTVV.

As DNA, the CDR3 is TGTGCCAGCAGCTTACTCTTAGACACTGAAGCTTTCTTT. It translates to CASSLLLDTEAFF. The chain combines TRBV11-2 with TRBJ1-1, with D unclear. This CDR3 region has 13 residues. The germline gives CDR1 SGHAT, CDR2 FQNNGV. V was trimmed by 2 bases and J by 3 bases, leaving 7 bases between them.

The V gene is TRBV7-2, the J gene TRBJ1-4, with D possibly matching TRBD1 (6 bases). Trimming left V 4 bases short and J 7 bases short, with 16 bases between. The CDR3 runs to 15 residues. Germline values: CDR1 SGHTA, CDR2 FQGNSA. For the CDR3, the DNA is TGTGCCAGCAGCTCTAGGGGGGGGCTTGGTGAAAAACTGTTTTTT. It specifies CASSSRGGLGEKLFF.

The chain recombines TRBV10-3 with TRBJ1-1, with 7 nucleotides matching TRBD1. V shed 9 bases, J shed 8 bases, and the junction held 12 bases outside the gene matches. This CDR3 spans 13 amino acids. CDR1 ENHRY and CDR2 SYGVKD come from the germline V gene. The CDR3 nucleotides read TGTGCCATTTTATCTAAACAGGGGTCCGAAGCTTTCTTT. Amino acids: CAILSKQGSEAFF.

The genes are TRBV11-3 and TRBJ2-7; 13 nucleotides line up with TRBD2. The CDR3 spans 16 residues. The germline gives CDR1 SGHNT, CDR2 YENEEA. With 2 bases clipped from V and 2 bases from J, the junction kept 3 bases outside the gene matches. CDR3 sequence reads: CASSLLTSGRAYEQYF. CDR3 nucleotide sequence: TGTGCCAGCAGCTTACTTACTAGCGGGAGGGCCTACGAGCAGTACTTC. The full variable domain, rest sourced from reference TRBV11-3 and TRBJ2-7, is EAGVVQSPRYKIIEKKQPVAFWCNPISGHNTLYWYLQNLGQGPELLIRYENEEAVDDSQLPKDRFSAERLKGVDSTLKIQPAELGDSAVYLCASSLLTSGRAYEQYFGPGTRLTVT.

The rearrangement uses TRBV7-8 and TRBJ1-6; the D is unclear. Germline CDR1 and CDR2: SGHVS and FQNEAQ. CDR3 length equals 15 residues. V was pared by 5 bases and J by 0 bases, with 8 bases between. CDR3 loop: CASSAVSSYNSPLHF. The CDR3 bases are TGTGCCAGCAGCGCCGTGAGCTCCTATAATTCACCCCTCCACTTT.

This chain links TRBV6-5 with TRBJ1-3, with D uncertain. The CDR3 extends over 15 amino acids. Germline CDR1 reads MNHEY; CDR2 reads SVGAGI. The germline V and J ends were trimmed by 5 bases and 0 bases, with 11 bases remaining between them. CDR3 in DNA: TGTGCCAGCAGTCCCCGGTCAATCTCTGGAAACACCATATATTTT. This translates into CASSPRSISGNTIYF.

V usage is TRBV6-5 and J usage is TRBJ2-1; TRBD2 agrees at 10 bases. Per germline, CDR1 MNHEY and CDR2 SVGAGI. This CDR3 comprises 15 residues. J was trimmed by 9 bases and V by 5 bases; bases with no gene match: 10. The CDR3 DNA is TGTGCCAGCAGTCGGCGGCTAGCGGGAGCAGCTGAGCAGTTCTTC. Residues: CASSRRLAGAAEQFF.

This chain uses TRBV7-9 with TRBJ1-3, with D tentatively TRBD1 (5 bases). The CDR3 has 17 amino acids. Per the germline V gene, CDR1 is SEHNR and CDR2 is FQNEAQ (reference sequence). V was shortened by 0 bases and J by 0 bases, with 12 bases between the two germline ends. The chain's CDR3 is CASSLALGGVSGNTIYF. The CDR3 DNA reads TGTGCCAGCAGCTTAGCGCTGGGGGGGGTCTCTGGAAACACCATATATTTT.

CDR3: CASNSKWRRRYEEKLFF. DNA for the CDR3: TGTGCCAGTAACTCCAAATGGCGCAGGAGGTACGAGGAAAAACTGTTTTTT. V gene TRBV19 combines with J gene TRBJ1-4, with D unresolved. The CDR3 covers 17 residues. V lost 7 bases, J lost 8 bases, and 26 bases lay in between. In germline, CDR1 is LNHDA, CDR2 SQIVND (reference sequence).

The gene calls are TRBV29-1 and TRBJ2-1; no clear D. Germline CDR1 and CDR2: SQVTM and ANQGSEA. V dropped 7 bases and J dropped 6 bases, with 13 bases sitting between them. The CDR3 length is 12 residues. CDR3 sequence (DNA): TGCAGCGGGTCCCCGACTGGCAATGAGCAGTTCTTC. Translating gives CSGSPTGNEQFF.

The rearrangement links TRBV5-1 to TRBJ1-3; a possible D gene is TRBD1 (5 bases). Germline assignment: CDR1 SGHRS and CDR2 YFSETQ. CDR3 length equals 17 residues. The V gene lost 3 bases and the J gene lost 3 bases, with 19 bases spanning the gap. The CDR3, as DNA: TGCGCCAGCAGCTCAGGACGGCCAGGGCTCTTTGGAAACACCATATATTTT. The encoded protein is CASSSGRPGLFGNTIYF. Using reference TRBV5-1 and TRBJ1-3 for the parts outside the CDR3, the full variable domain is KAGVTQTPRYLIKTRGQQVTLSCSPISGHRSVSWYQQTPGQGLQFLFEYFSETQRNKGNFPGRFSGRQFSNSRSEMNVSTLELGDSALYLCASSSGRPGLFGNTIYFGEGSWLTVV.

The chain links TRBV14 to TRBJ2-1; possible D gene TRBD1, 5 bases. Germline CDR1 is SGHDN and CDR2 is FVKESK. Trimming pared 4 bases from V and 5 bases from J, leaving 12 bases between. CDR3 size: 14 residues. The DNA of the CDR3 is TGTGCCAGCAGCCGGACATACGAAAACAATGAGCAGTTCTTC. As protein: CASSRTYENNEQFF.

The V call is TRBV7-8, the J call TRBJ2-4, with 7 positions matching TRBD1. This CDR3 has 16 residues. V dropped 5 bases and J dropped 5; count of bases not matched to a gene: 12. CDR1 SGHVS and CDR2 FQNEAQ come from the germline V gene. The chain's CDR3 is CASSRETGWPENIQYF. The CDR3 nucleotides read TGTGCCAGCAGCCGAGAGACAGGGTGGCCCGAAAACATTCAGTACTTC.

This clone has a single count. The V call is TRBV9, the J call TRBJ2-7, with D unclear. The CDR3 spans 14 residues. Germline CDR1 SGDLS, CDR2 YYNGEE. V lost 0 bases and J 0 bases, leaving 7 bases between the germline ends. The CDR3 nucleotides read TGTGCCAGCAGCGTAGGAGATCCCTCCTACGAGCAGTACTTC. Protein: CASSVGDPSYEQYF.

The chain uses TRBV5-1 and TRBJ2-5; 9 nucleotides align to TRBD1. This CDR3 comprises 15 residues. Germline trimming cut 4 bases from V and 1 base from J; bases unmatched to any gene: 5. Germline CDR1 is SGHRS and CDR2 is YFSETQ. CDR3 nucleotide sequence: TGCGCCAGCAGCGTCGGACAGGGGATCCAAGAGACCCAGTACTTC. It codes for CASSVGQGIQETQYF.

The CDR3, as DNA: TGTGCCAGCAGCGCCGGAGGGGTGGGGACAGGGGGCACAGATACGCAGTATTTT. Its translation is CASSAGGVGTGGTDTQYF. The V call is TRBV9, the J call TRBJ2-3; 10 bases fit TRBD1. The V segment lost 3 bases and the J segment 1 base; nucleotides outside the gene matches: 11. The CDR3 sequence is 18 residues long. CDR1 and CDR2 (germline): SGDLS, YYNGEE.

This chain joins TRBV4-2 and TRBJ1-1; no definite D call. V was trimmed by 3 bases and J by 1 base, leaving 9 bases between them. The germline CDR1 and CDR2 sequences are LGHNA and YNFKEQ. CDR3 length equals 14 residues. CDR3 protein: CASSHPGGNTEAFF. Here the CDR3 DNA reads TGTGCCAGCAGCCACCCTGGAGGGAACACTGAAGCTTTCTTT.

The V call is TRBV6-5, the J call TRBJ2-7, with D tentatively TRBD2 (6 bases). Germline V gene data show CDR1 as MNHEY and CDR2 as SVGAGI. The CDR3 runs 14 residues. The V end was cut by 0 bases, the J end by 4 bases, with 10 bases between. CDR3 sequence: CASSYSASAYEQYF. Here the CDR3 DNA reads TGTGCCAGCAGTTACTCGGCTAGCGCGTACGAGCAGTACTTC.

V and J are TRBV24-1 and TRBJ2-3, with D tentatively TRBD2 (6 bases). The ends were cut back, 0 bases at V and 4 bases at J, with 10 bases in the middle. Germline values: CDR1 KGHDR, CDR2 SFDVKD. CDR3 length: 15 residues. CDR3 region: CATSDLNGEADTQYF. CDR3 bases: TGTGCCACCAGTGATTTGAACGGGGAGGCAGATACGCAGTATTTT.

The chain employs TRBV9 and TRBJ1-2, with 7 bases fitting TRBD1. CDR1 SGDLS and CDR2 YYNGEE come from the germline V gene. Losses at the gene ends were 0 bases for V and 4 bases for J; bases not matched to a gene: 3. The length of the CDR3 is 14 residues. The DNA of the CDR3 is TGTGCCAGCAGCGTAGGTGCAGGGGGCTATGGCTACACCTTC. Encoded protein: CASSVGAGGYGYTF.

This clone was counted once. V is TRBV7-3 and J is TRBJ1-6; 7 bases are a match to TRBD1. V lost 2 bases to trimming and J lost 10 bases; unmatched junction nucleotides: 8. Germline V gives CDR1 SGHTA, CDR2 FQGTGA. The CDR3 has 15 residues. The CDR3 nucleotides read TGTGCCAGCAGCTTACGACAGGGAGAAGGATCACCCCTCCACTTT. Its translation: CASSLRQGEGSPLHF.

The chain couples TRBV11-3 to TRBJ2-6, with D possibly TRBD2 on 6 matching bases. V gave up 2 bases and J gave up 4 bases, with 15 bases separating them. The CDR3 is 17 residues long. Germline V CDR1 and CDR2: SGHNT, YENEEA. CDR3 DNA: TGTGCCAGCAGCTTATTTTCTGGGGGGACCGGGGCCAACGTCCTGACTTTC. Encoded protein: CASSLFSGGTGANVLTF.

V gene TRBV11-3 combines with J gene TRBJ1-1; D gene ambiguous. CDR1 is SGHNT, CDR2 YENEEA, per germline. V lost 1 base and J lost 12, with 15 bases in between. The CDR3 runs to 13 residues. The CDR3 is CASSLGEAGRTFF. The CDR3 coding sequence is TGTGCCAGCAGCTTAGGAGAAGCCGGGAGAACTTTCTTT.